This T cell receptor (beta chain) was retrieved from a study of blood T cells in healthy people across ages. Whole-study findings and limits: Long-lived and aged donors differed, with more naive CD4+ cells and higher diversity in the long-lived. Across the age range, TCR beta diversity per million T cells fell in a roughly linear way. Donor CMV infection status was unknown, possibly confounding age-related changes in expanded clonotypes. Strongly correlated with naive T cell percentage was TCR beta diversity.

A word on this clonotype: Its antigen is undetermined.

Together with a sample-barcoded 5' primer, a J-beta primer mix was included in a second PCR lasting about 6 to 11 cycles. TCRdb reprocessed the 5' RACE reads via MiXCR and lists one record per CDR3 protein. This repertoire shows about 1.1 million distinct CDR3 sequences, roughly two fifths found once; its top ten account for around 13%. Trimming took 5 bases from V and 1 from J, leaving 20 bases between them. CDR1 and CDR2 from the germline V gene are MNHEY and SMNVEV (reference sequence). The CDR3 spans 17 residues. The clonotype was recovered from a young man in good health. The sequencing input was blood. V is TRBV27 and J is TRBJ1-1; the D is unclear. For the CDR3, the DNA is TGTGCCAGCAGTATCCGATACTTGTCCGGGCGGAACACTGAAGCTTTCTTT. Translation: CASSIRYLSGRNTEAFF.